This T cell receptor beta chain comes out of a study of blood T cell repertoires in COVID-19. Study at large: Collection of acute and convalescent COVID-19 samples took place in the United States, Italy and Spain.

In the study's own analysis: Nucleated cell number was recorded as an estimate derived from reference gene primer amplification. The protocol was immunoSEQ multiplex PCR, while the TCRdb copy is restricted to in-frame clones and leaves out a portion. V, J and clone size derive from that table, while D and trimming were established from the DNA sequence. There are hundreds of thousands of clones in the sample; around 88% occur only once, and 6% lies in the top ten. Each participant's cohort was designated according to participant-reported clinical history. Two negative PCRs, clearance, or symptom resolution characterized the recovered Cohort 3 donors. CDR3 length equals 14 residues. The germline V gene encodes CDR1 SGHTA and CDR2 FQGNSA. The junction had 5 bases not matched to a gene; V was cut back by 5 bases and J by 9 bases.

The sequence came from a woman aged 40 to 55 who had recovered from COVID-19. Sequenced: PBMCs or T cells enriched from blood (not recorded which). This chain links TRBV7-2 with TRBJ1-6, with 9 positions matching TRBD1. The CDR3 sequence: CASSPGQGGSPLHF. CDR3 nucleotides: TGTGCCAGCAGCCCGGGACAGGGAGGTTCACCCCTCCACTTT.